Shown below are 26 T cell receptor beta chains from a single sample sequenced in a study of blood T cell repertoires in COVID-19. Here immunoSEQ multiplex PCR was the method, and the copy in TCRdb shows in-frame clones only, minus some. Among 250,000 to 300,000 clones listed, roughly 90% were seen once. What was sequenced was peripheral blood. The receptors stem from a woman aged 30 to 39 with COVID-19, enrolled during active disease.

As regards this clone: The same CDR3 is also encoded by other DNA sequences in this sample. V gene TRBV5-1 combines with J gene TRBJ1-1; the match to TRBD1 covers 8 bases. The CDR3 covers 15 residues. Germline trimming cut 0 bases from V and 5 bases from J; bases unmatched to any gene: 6. Germline CDR1 SGHRS, CDR2 YFSETQ. The CDR3 DNA reads TGCGCCAGCAGCTTGGCCCAGGGGGCAGGAACTGAAGCTTTCTTT. Translation: CASSLAQGAGTEAFF.

The chain combines TRBV12-3 or TRBV12-4 with TRBJ2-5; the D gene is possibly TRBD2 (6 bases). The CDR3 extends over 13 amino acids. V lost 1 base and J lost 6, with 9 bases in between. The CDR3 loop is CASSLEGRKTQYF. CDR3 bases: TGTGCCAGCAGTTTAGAGGGGAGGAAGACCCAGTACTTC.

The V and J genes are TRBV27 and TRBJ2-6; 9 nucleotides agree with TRBD2. CDR1 is MNHEY, CDR2 SMNVEV, per germline (reference sequence). This CDR3 contains 18 residues. J lost 0 bases, V lost 5 bases, and 8 bases had no gene match. The CDR3 here is CASSTSLAGISGANVLTF. The CDR3 coding sequence is TGTGCCAGCAGTACATCTCTAGCGGGGATCTCTGGGGCCAACGTCCTGACTTTC.

This chain uses TRBV6-4 with TRBJ1-5; 8 bases match TRBD1. The length of the CDR3 is 18 residues. Germline V gene sequence: CDR1 MRHNA, CDR2 SNTAGT. V shed 0 bases, J shed 6 bases, and the junction held 13 bases outside the gene matches. Here the CDR3 DNA reads TGTGCCAGCAGTGACTCATTAAATCCCAGGGGGCTAGCTCAGCCCCAGCATTTT. Encoded protein: CASSDSLNPRGLAQPQHF.

The chain carries TRBV19 and TRBJ2-7, with a weak D call TRBD1 (6 bases). CDR1 is LNHDA and CDR2 is SQIVND in the germline V gene (reference sequence). V lost 5 bases, J lost 0 bases, and 11 bases lay in between. This CDR3 comprises 14 residues. CDR3 loop: CASSPGQPSYEQYF. The CDR3 nucleotides are TGTGCCAGTAGTCCGGGACAACCCTCCTACGAGCAGTACTTC.

The chain links TRBV30 to TRBJ2-2; 8 bases line up with TRBD2. The CDR3 runs 17 residues. After removal of 0 bases from V and 7 bases from J, the junction contained 13 bases not matched to a gene. Germline CDR1 is GTSNPN and CDR2 is SVGIG (reference sequence). Written as DNA, the CDR3 is TGTGCCTGGAGTGTAAAACTAGCGGCACCCGGGGGCGGGGAGCTGTTTTTT. This codes for CAWSVKLAAPGGGELFF.

This clone has only one observation. V usage is TRBV7-9 and J usage is TRBJ2-7, with 9 positions matching TRBD2. V dropped 5 bases and J dropped 2; count of bases not matched to a gene: 7. Germline V gene sequence: CDR1 SEHNR, CDR2 FQNEAQ (reference sequence). The CDR3 is 15 amino acids. The CDR3 is CASSTWTSAPYEQYF. For the CDR3, the DNA is TGTGCCAGCAGCACTTGGACTAGCGCACCCTACGAGCAGTACTTC. Supplemented by reference TRBV7-9 and TRBJ2-7, the full variable domain reads DTGVSQNPRHKITKRGQNVTFRCDPISEHNRLYWYRQTLGQGPEFLTYFQNEAQLEKSRLLSDRFSAERPKGSFSTLEIQRTEQGDSAMYLCASSTWTSAPYEQYFGPGTRLTVT.

This clone showed up just once. CDR3 amino acids: CATSQQGNSPLHF. CDR3 sequence (DNA): TGTGCCACCAGTCAACAGGGGAACTCACCCCTCCACTTT. The rearrangement joins TRBV15 to TRBJ1-6; TRBD1 aligns across 7 bases. V lost 6 bases, J lost 10 bases, and 6 bases stayed unmatched. CDR1 is LNHNV and CDR2 is YYDKDF in the germline V gene (reference sequence). The CDR3 has 13 amino acids. Using reference TRBV15 and TRBJ1-6 for the parts outside the CDR3, the full variable domain is DAMVIQNPRYQVTQFGKPVTLSCSQTLNHNVMYWYQQKSSQAPKLLFHYYDKDFNNEADTPDNFQSRRPNTSFCFLDIRSPGLGDTAMYLCATSQQGNSPLHFGNGTRLTVT.

The chain employs TRBV30 and TRBJ1-5; TRBD1 matches at 7 bases. Germline assignment: CDR1 GTSNPN and CDR2 SVGIG (reference sequence). V trimming: 3 bases; J trimming: 2 bases; junction bases outside the gene matches: 10. This CDR3 has 16 amino acids. CDR3 sequence: CAWSQQGISGNQPQHF. CDR3 coding DNA: TGTGCCTGGAGCCAACAGGGGATTTCGGGCAATCAGCCCCAGCATTTT. Drawing the rest from reference TRBV30 and TRBJ1-5, the complete variable domain is SQTIHQWPATLVQPVGSPLSLECTVEGTSNPNLYWYRQAAGRGLQLLFYSVGIGQISSEVPQNLSASRPQDRQFILSSKKLLLSDSGFYLCAWSQQGISGNQPQHFGDGTRLSIL.

V usage is TRBV19 and J usage is TRBJ1-1; D is ambiguous. The CDR3 covers 13 residues. Trimming took off 6 bases at V and 2 bases at J, with 10 bases between the two ends. The germline V gene has CDR1 LNHDA and CDR2 SQIVND (reference sequence). CDR3 in DNA: TGTGCCAGTAGCCATCGGACTAACACTGAAGCTTTCTTT. As protein: CASSHRTNTEAFF. Full variable domain (rest looked up from reference TRBV19 and TRBJ1-1): DGGITQSPKYLFRKEGQNVTLSCEQNLNHDAMYWYRQDPGQGLRLIYYSQIVNDFQKGDIAEGYSVSREKKESFPLTVTSAQKNPTAFYLCASSHRTNTEAFFGQGTRLTVV.

The chain carries TRBV10-3 and TRBJ2-3; 8 bases map to TRBD1. The germline CDR1 and CDR2 sequences are ENHRY and SYGVKD. Trimming at V came to 6 bases and at J to 2 bases, leaving 7 bases not matched to a gene. The length of the CDR3 is 15 residues. The CDR3 coding sequence is TGTGCCATCAGCCAGACAGGGGACAACACAGATACGCAGTATTTT. This gives the protein CAISQTGDNTDTQYF.

The chain has TRBV24-1 and TRBJ2-1; 11 bases are a match to TRBD2. The CDR3 consists of 14 residues. Germline trimming cut 1 base from V and 14 bases from J; bases unmatched to any gene: 6. CDR1 is KGHDR and CDR2 is SFDVKD in the germline V gene. In nucleotides, the CDR3 is TGTGCCACCAGTGATTTTGGTAGCGGGAGGGGTAAGTTCTTC. Encoded protein: CATSDFGSGRGKFF.

The gene calls are TRBV28 and TRBJ2-1, with 9 bases lining up with TRBD1. The ends lost 8 bases at V and 7 bases at J; junction bases unmatched: 3. The CDR3 spans 12 residues. From germline, CDR1 is MDHEN and CDR2 SYDVKM. Here the CDR3 reads CASGTGRNEQFF. CDR3 coding DNA: TGTGCCAGCGGGACAGGGCGGAATGAGCAGTTCTTC.

The genes are TRBV6-5 and TRBJ1-6; TRBD1 aligns across 12 bases. Trimming took 4 bases from V and 8 from J; bases not matched to a gene: 3. The CDR3 is 15 amino acids. Germline V CDR1 and CDR2: MNHEY, SVGAGI. The CDR3 nucleotides read TGTGCCAGCAGTTCGGGACAGGGGGCTGATTCACCCCTCCACTTT. This codes for CASSSGQGADSPLHF.

This rearrangement joins TRBV7-6 to TRBJ1-1; D unclear. Germline V gives CDR1 SGHVS, CDR2 FNYEAQ. The length of the CDR3 is 14 residues. Trimming took 5 bases from V and 0 from J, leaving 10 bases between them. CDR3 DNA sequence: TGTGCCAGCAGCCCAGCGGCGGTGAACACTGAAGCTTTCTTT. Translating gives CASSPAAVNTEAFF.

This clone was picked up one time. The genes are TRBV7-2 and TRBJ1-2; D is perhaps TRBD1 (6 bases). Germline CDR1 is SGHTA and CDR2 is FQGNSA. Trimming took off 5 bases at V and 2 bases at J, with 12 bases between the two ends. The CDR3 has 14 residues. CDR3 sequence reads: CASSLSGTNYGYTF. CDR3 sequence (DNA): TGTGCCAGCAGCCTTTCAGGGACAAACTATGGCTACACCTTC.

The chain couples TRBV12-5 to TRBJ1-6; 7 bases agree with TRBD1. The germline CDR1 and CDR2 sequences are LGHNT and FRNRAP. Trimming took 1 base from V and 5 from J; bases not matched to a gene: 2. The CDR3 has 15 amino acids. The CDR3 loop reads CASGLGDRNNSPLHF. CDR3 in DNA: TGTGCTAGTGGTTTGGGGGACAGAAATAATTCACCCCTCCACTTT. The full variable domain, completed using reference TRBV12-5 and TRBJ1-6, is DARVTQTPRHKVTEMGQEVTMRCQPILGHNTVFWYRQTMMQGLELLAYFRNRAPLDDSGMPKDRFSAEMPDATLATLKIQPSEPRDSAVYFCASGLGDRNNSPLHFGNGTRLTVT.

This CDR3 is CATSTETDTQYF. The DNA of the CDR3 is TGTGCCACCAGTACCGAGACAGATACGCAGTATTTT. The V call is TRBV24-1, the J call TRBJ2-3; D call uncertain. This CDR3 is 12 amino acids long. V dropped 6 bases and J dropped 3 bases, with 6 bases sitting between them. In germline, CDR1 is KGHDR, CDR2 SFDVKD.

The count of this clone is one. J is TRBJ1-6 and V is TRBV14; possibly TRBD1 for D (6 bases). V was clipped by 4 bases and J by 14 bases, with 18 bases between them. Germline V lookup: CDR1 SGHDN, CDR2 FVKESK. CDR3 length: 14 amino acids. The CDR3 protein is CASSPLTGIGALHF. CDR3 sequence (DNA): TGTGCCAGCAGCCCCCTGACAGGAATTGGCGCCCTCCACTTT.

The chain carries TRBV10-3 and TRBJ1-5; 7 bases are a match to TRBD1. The CDR3 covers 13 residues. Germline trimming cut 10 bases from V and 5 bases from J; bases unmatched to any gene: 8. The germline V gene has CDR1 ENHRY and CDR2 SYGVKD. The CDR3 reads CASDHGQDQPQHF. CDR3 in DNA: TGTGCCAGCGACCATGGACAGGATCAGCCCCAGCATTTT.

The V call is TRBV2, the J call TRBJ1-1; D call uncertain. There are 14 residues in the CDR3. Trimming took off 0 bases at V and 7 bases at J, with 12 bases between the two ends. Looked up from germline, CDR1 is SNHLY and CDR2 is FYNNEI. For the CDR3, the DNA is TGTGCCAGCAGTGAAGCGCTTCGTCGGTTTGAAGCTTTCTTT. This encodes CASSEALRRFEAFF.

V usage is TRBV5-5 and J usage is TRBJ1-5, with 7 bases fitting TRBD1. Germline V gene data show CDR1 as SGHKS and CDR2 as YYEKEE (reference sequence). V shed 4 bases and J 1 base; nucleotides not matched to a gene: 5. The CDR3 has 15 amino acids. CDR3 amino acids: CASSELTGSNQPQHF. The CDR3 DNA sequence: TGTGCCAGCAGCGAATTGACAGGGAGCAATCAGCCCCAGCATTTT.

The chain carries TRBV6-6 and TRBJ2-7, with 10 bases fitting TRBD1. CDR1 is MNHNY and CDR2 is SVGAGI in the germline V gene (reference sequence). The V and J ends lost 6 bases and 2 bases, in that order; junction bases with no gene match: 1. The CDR3 is 13 amino acids. CDR3 in amino acids: CASRGQGTYEQYF. The CDR3 DNA follows: TGTGCCAGCAGGGGACAGGGGACCTACGAGCAGTACTTC.

The V and J genes are TRBV5-1 and TRBJ1-5; D perhaps matches TRBD1 (6 bases). Per the germline V gene, CDR1 is SGHRS and CDR2 is YFSETQ. V lost 0 bases and J lost 5, with 9 bases in between. The CDR3 loop spans 14 amino acids. Here the CDR3 DNA reads TGCGCCAGCAGCTTGGCGGCAGGGGATCAGCCCCAGCATTTT. It codes for CASSLAAGDQPQHF.

This clone was counted a single time. The J gene is TRBJ2-3, the V gene TRBV5-1; 8 bases are a match to TRBD2. This CDR3 has 15 residues. Germline lookup yields CDR1 SGHRS and CDR2 YFSETQ. Trimming took 1 base from V and 2 from J; bases not matched to a gene: 3. CDR3 in DNA: TGCGCCAGCAGCTTGACTAGCGGAAACACAGATACGCAGTATTTT. This translates into CASSLTSGNTDTQYF. The variable domain in full, completed from reference TRBV5-1 and TRBJ2-3, reads KAGVTQTPRYLIKTRGQQVTLSCSPISGHRSVSWYQQTPGQGLQFLFEYFSETQRNKGNFPGRFSGRQFSNSRSEMNVSTLELGDSALYLCASSLTSGNTDTQYFGPGTRLTVL.

The V call is TRBV7-2, the J call TRBJ1-6; TRBD1 is a possible D gene (5 bases). V gave up 4 bases and J gave up 9 bases, with 16 bases separating them. From germline, CDR1 is SGHTA and CDR2 FQGNSA. The CDR3 runs to 15 residues. CDR3 nucleotide sequence: TGTGCCAGCAGCTCGAAAACGGGGGTTTCTTCACCCCTCCACTTT. Residues: CASSSKTGVSSPLHF.